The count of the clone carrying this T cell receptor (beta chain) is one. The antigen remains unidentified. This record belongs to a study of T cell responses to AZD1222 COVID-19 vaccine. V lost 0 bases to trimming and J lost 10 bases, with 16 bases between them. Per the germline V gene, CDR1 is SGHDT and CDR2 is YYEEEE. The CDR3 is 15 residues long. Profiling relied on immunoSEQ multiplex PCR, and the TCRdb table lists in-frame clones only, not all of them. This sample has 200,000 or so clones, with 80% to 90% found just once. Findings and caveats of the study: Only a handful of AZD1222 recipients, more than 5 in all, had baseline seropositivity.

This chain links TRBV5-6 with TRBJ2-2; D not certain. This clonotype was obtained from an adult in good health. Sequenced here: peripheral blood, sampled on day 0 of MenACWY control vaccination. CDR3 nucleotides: TGTGCCAGCAGCTTGGAGGACCGACAACATTTGGAGCTGTTTTTT. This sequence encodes CASSLEDRQHLELFF.